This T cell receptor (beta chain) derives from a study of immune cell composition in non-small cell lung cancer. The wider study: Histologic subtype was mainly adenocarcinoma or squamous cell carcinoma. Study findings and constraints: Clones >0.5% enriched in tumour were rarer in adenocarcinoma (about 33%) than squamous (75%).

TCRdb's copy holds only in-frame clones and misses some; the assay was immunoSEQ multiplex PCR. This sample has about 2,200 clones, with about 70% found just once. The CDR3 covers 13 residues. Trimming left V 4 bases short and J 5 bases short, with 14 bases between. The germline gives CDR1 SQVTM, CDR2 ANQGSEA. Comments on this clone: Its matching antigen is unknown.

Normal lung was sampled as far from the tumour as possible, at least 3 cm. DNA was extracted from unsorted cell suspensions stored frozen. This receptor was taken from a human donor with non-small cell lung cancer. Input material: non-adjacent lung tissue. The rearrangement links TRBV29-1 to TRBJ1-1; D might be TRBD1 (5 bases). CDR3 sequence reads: CSVGGGLDTEAFF. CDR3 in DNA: TGCAGCGTTGGGGGGGGGTTGGATACTGAAGCTTTCTTT.